The 29 T cell receptor beta chains below were found in one sample sequenced in a study of early T cells in non-severe SARS-CoV-2 infection. A single record per CDR3 protein comes from TCRdb applying MiXCR to the 5' RACE reads. The sample has about 72,000 distinct CDR3 sequences; roughly a tenth are singletons. The sequences come from whole blood, collected at baseline. Every receptor here comes from an adult who was a healthcare worker with PCR-confirmed SARS-CoV-2 infection or an uninfected control (not recorded which).

This clonotype was observed many times. The CDR3 bases are TGTGCCAGCAGCTTAAGAGGTTATAGGGGGGTAGGTGAGCAGTTCTTC. Its protein is CASSLRGYRGVGEQFF. This chain joins TRBV7-2 and TRBJ2-1, with D possibly called TRBD1 or TRBD2 (6 bases each). V was cut by 2 bases and J by 9 bases, with 20 bases left in between. The CDR3 contains 16 residues. The germline gives CDR1 SGHTA, CDR2 FQGNSA. The variable domain in full, completed from reference TRBV7-2 and TRBJ2-1, reads GAGVSQSPSNKVTEKGKDVELRCDPISGHTALYWYRQSLGQGLEFLIYFQGNSAPDKSGLPSDRFSAERTGGSVSTLTIQRTQQEDSAVYLCASSLRGYRGVGEQFFGPGTRLTVL.

This clonotype has just a few counts. As DNA, the CDR3 is TGCGCCAGCAGCTTGGGGGCACAGCCAGAGACCCAGTACTTC. Amino acid sequence: CASSLGAQPETQYF. The rearrangement uses TRBV5-1 and TRBJ2-5; D uncertain. V gave up 0 bases and J gave up 4 bases, with 10 bases separating them. The germline V gene has CDR1 SGHRS and CDR2 YFSETQ. This CDR3 has 14 residues.

The chain joins TRBV15 to TRBJ2-1; tentatively, D is TRBD2 (7 bases). Between the trimmed V and J ends, which lost 0 bases and 2 bases, there was a span of 11 bases. Germline lookup yields CDR1 LNHNV and CDR2 YYDKDF (reference sequence). CDR3 length: 16 amino acids. The CDR3 loop is CATSREYGGPYNEQFF. The CDR3 bases are TGTGCCACCAGCAGAGAATACGGGGGGCCCTACAATGAGCAGTTCTTC.

The V call is TRBV10-3, the J call TRBJ1-1; D gene uncertain. Germline CDR1 reads ENHRY; CDR2 reads SYGVKD. This CDR3 has 15 amino acids. Trimming shortened V by 3 bases and J by 1 base, and 12 bases separated the two germline ends. The CDR3 DNA sequence: TGTGCCATCAGTGATCCGTACGAGGGGAACACTGAAGCTTTCTTT. This codes for CAISDPYEGNTEAFF.

This clonotype has just one count. J is TRBJ1-1 and V is TRBV6-6, with D possibly matching TRBD1 (6 bases). CDR1 and CDR2 from the germline V gene are MNHNY and SVGAGI (reference sequence). The CDR3 consists of 14 residues. The germline V and J ends were trimmed by 2 bases and 3 bases, with 10 bases remaining between them. This chain's CDR3 is CASSYNRADTEAFF. For the CDR3, the DNA is TGTGCCAGCAGTTACAACAGGGCTGACACTGAAGCTTTCTTT.

The table lists this clonotype with a count of one. The V gene is TRBV29-1, the J gene TRBJ2-3, with 8 bases fitting TRBD1. V lost 0 bases to trimming and J lost 4 bases; unmatched junction nucleotides: 3. The CDR3 runs to 14 residues. The germline V gene has CDR1 SQVTM and CDR2 ANQGSEA. This CDR3 is CSVEDTGGPDTQYF. The CDR3 region has the DNA TGCAGCGTTGAAGATACAGGGGGACCAGATACGCAGTATTTT.

The chain's CDR3 is CSARDMSAGGYTF. The CDR3 nucleotides read TGCAGTGCTAGAGATATGAGTGCGGGTGGCTACACCTTC. The chain recombines TRBV20-1 with TRBJ1-2; no reliable D call. V was shortened by 0 bases and J by 7 bases, with 12 bases between the two germline ends. Germline values: CDR1 DFQATT, CDR2 SNEGSKA (reference sequence). This CDR3 contains 13 residues.

The table lists this clonotype with many counts. The rearrangement links TRBV7-2 to TRBJ2-3, with D hard to call. Trimming removed 1 base from V and 0 bases from J, with 11 bases in between. CDR1 is SGHTA and CDR2 is FQGNSA in the germline V gene. This CDR3 has 16 residues. In nucleotides, the CDR3 is TGTGCCAGCAGCTTAGAAAGTGATACTAGCACAGATACGCAGTATTTT. Translating it yields CASSLESDTSTDTQYF.

The chain is built from TRBV7-9 and TRBJ1-1; D is unclear. Trimming cost V 1 base and J 1 base, with 7 bases left between them. The CDR3 is 14 residues long. From germline, CDR1 is SEHNR and CDR2 FQNEAQ (reference sequence). The CDR3 loop reads CASSLEAANTEAFF. For the CDR3, the DNA is TGTGCCAGCAGCTTAGAGGCAGCGAACACTGAAGCTTTCTTT. Full variable domain (outside the CDR3, taken from reference TRBV7-9 and TRBJ1-1): DTGVSQNPRHKITKRGQNVTFRCDPISEHNRLYWYRQTLGQGPEFLTYFQNEAQLEKSRLLSDRFSAERPKGSFSTLEIQRTEQGDSAMYLCASSLEAANTEAFFGQGTRLTVV.

On this clonotype: A much bigger clone sits one base away, suggesting this may be a read error. The chain links TRBV10-3 to TRBJ1-4; possible D gene TRBD1, 6 bases. CDR1 is ENHRY, CDR2 SYGVKD, per germline. The CDR3 is 14 amino acids. Here the CDR3 reads CAISEHRVNGKLFF. The CDR3 bases are TGTGCCATCAGTGAGCACAGGGTTAATGGAAAACTGTTTTTT.

This clonotype has ten or more counts. This chain joins TRBV2 and TRBJ1-1; perhaps TRBD1 as D (5 bases). V was trimmed by 2 bases and J by 8 bases, leaving 12 bases between them. Germline assignment: CDR1 SNHLY and CDR2 FYNNEI. The CDR3 covers 13 residues. The CDR3 loop is CASSEFEYREAFF. The CDR3 region has the DNA TGTGCCAGCAGTGAATTTGAGTACAGGGAAGCTTTCTTT.

This clonotype was detected ten times or more. The chain has TRBV12-3 or TRBV12-4 and TRBJ1-1; a weak D match, TRBD1 (5 bases). Trimming removed 5 bases from V and 12 bases from J, with 19 bases in between. The CDR3 has 13 residues. Here the CDR3 DNA reads TGTGCCAGCAGTCCCCGCGTATGGTCAGGGTCTTTCTTT. It specifies CASSPRVWSGSFF.

This clonotype came up a few times. The chain couples TRBV2 to TRBJ2-4; tentative D call: TRBD1 (5 bases). In germline, CDR1 is SNHLY, CDR2 FYNNEI. The CDR3 runs to 13 residues. V lost 4 bases, J lost 5 bases, and 9 bases lay in between. CDR3 region: CASSGQGQNIQYF. CDR3 nucleotide sequence: TGTGCCAGCAGTGGGCAGGGCCAAAACATTCAGTACTTC.

This clonotype has a count of ten or more. The V gene is TRBV29-1, the J gene TRBJ2-3; either TRBD1 or TRBD2 may fit D (5 bases each). Germline loops: CDR1 SQVTM, CDR2 ANQGSEA. Trimming shortened V by 3 bases and J by 2 bases, and 12 bases separated the two germline ends. The CDR3 loop spans 14 amino acids. For the CDR3, the DNA is TGCAGCGTTGACTTCGGGGCCACCACAGATACGCAGTATTTT. Its translation: CSVDFGATTDTQYF.

This chain uses TRBV30 with TRBJ2-1; unclear D gene. CDR3 length: 14 amino acids. Trimming took 4 bases from V and 2 from J, leaving 12 bases between them. The V gene's germline CDR1 is GTSNPN and CDR2 SVGIG (reference sequence). The CDR3 bases are TGTGCCTGGACCCCCACCTCCCCCTACAATGAGCAGTTCTTC. It yields the protein CAWTPTSPYNEQFF.

The table lists this clonotype with many counts. The chain carries TRBV11-2 and TRBJ2-7; 7 bases are a match to TRBD1. CDR1 is SGHAT and CDR2 is FQNNGV in the germline V gene. The V segment lost 7 bases and the J segment 5 bases; nucleotides outside the gene matches: 14. The CDR3 totals 15 residues. CDR3 residues: CASTPTGTAFDEQYF. The CDR3 nucleotides are TGTGCCAGCACCCCCACCGGGACAGCTTTCGACGAGCAGTACTTC.

This clonotype was seen more than once but under ten times. V gene TRBV7-8 combines with J gene TRBJ2-1; weak D call: TRBD1 (6 bases). CDR3 length: 15 amino acids. The V end lost 0 bases, the J end lost 5 bases, and 11 bases lay between the germline ends. Germline CDR1 is SGHVS and CDR2 is FQNEAQ. The CDR3 spells CASSLAGQRNNEQFF. The CDR3 nucleotides are TGTGCCAGCAGCTTAGCGGGACAAAGAAACAATGAGCAGTTCTTC.

This clonotype occurred many times. J is TRBJ1-6 and V is TRBV7-2; 7 nucleotides align to TRBD1. Germline CDR1 SGHTA, CDR2 FQGNSA. Trimming cost V 2 bases and J 7 bases; bases outside gene matches: 5. The CDR3 is 15 amino acids. CDR3 sequence reads: CASSLRDSLNSPLHF. The DNA for the CDR3 is TGTGCCAGCAGCTTAAGGGACAGTCTAAATTCACCCCTCCACTTT.

The J gene is TRBJ2-2, the V gene TRBV14; D is uncertain. With 1 base removed from V and 1 base from J, the gap between germline ends came to 4 bases. Germline V CDR1 and CDR2: SGHDN, FVKESK. The CDR3 length is 14 residues. This CDR3 reads CASSQAWNTGELFF. In DNA form, the CDR3 reads TGTGCCAGCAGCCAAGCGTGGAACACCGGGGAGCTGTTTTTT.

This clonotype occurred a few times. J is TRBJ2-5 and V is TRBV9; TRBD2 matches at 10 bases. CDR1 SGDLS and CDR2 YYNGEE come from the germline V gene. The CDR3 is 14 amino acids. V gave up 4 bases and J gave up 2 bases; unmatched junction bases: 2. The CDR3 bases are TGTGCCAGCAGCTCACTAGCGGGGCAAGAGACCCAGTACTTC. Amino acids: CASSSLAGQETQYF.

This chain connects TRBV5-1 to TRBJ2-7; possible D gene TRBD1, 6 bases. The CDR3 spans 15 residues. From germline, CDR1 is SGHRS and CDR2 YFSETQ. The V gene lost 3 bases and the J gene lost 4 bases, with 17 bases spanning the gap. This chain's CDR3 is CASSSPDRTMYEQYF. For the CDR3, the DNA is TGCGCCAGCAGCTCTCCGGACAGAACCATGTACGAGCAGTACTTC.

This clonotype was seen only a few times. J is TRBJ2-5 and V is TRBV6-2 or TRBV6-3; D gene unclear. This CDR3 is built from 12 residues. Trimming shortened V by 2 bases and J by 5 bases, and 6 bases separated the two germline ends. Germline-derived CDR1 and CDR2 are MNHEY and SVGEGT. Written as DNA, the CDR3 is TGTGCCAGCAGTTACCCCACGGAGACCCAGTACTTC. Its translation: CASSYPTETQYF.

The sample holds many counts of this clonotype. The chain recombines TRBV5-4 with TRBJ2-2; unclear D gene. CDR1 and CDR2 from the germline V gene are SGHNT and YYREEE (reference sequence). The V end lost 2 bases, the J end lost 6 bases, and 11 bases lay between the germline ends. This CDR3 spans 14 amino acids. CDR3 nucleotides: TGTGCCAGCAGCTTCAAAGATCTTGCCGGGGAGCTGTTTTTT. Protein product: CASSFKDLAGELFF. Combining the CDR3 with reference TRBV5-4 and TRBJ2-2 gives the whole variable domain ETGVTQSPTHLIKTRGQQVTLRCSSQSGHNTVSWYQQALGQGPQFIFQYYREEENGRGNFPPRFSGLQFPNYSSELNVNALELDDSALYLCASSFKDLAGELFFGEGSRLTVL.

This clonotype has at least ten counts. The chain recombines TRBV3-1 with TRBJ1-5; D might be TRBD1 (6 bases). Germline CDR1 LGHDT, CDR2 YNNKEL (reference sequence). The V end lost 3 bases, the J end lost 4 bases, and 10 bases lay between the germline ends. The CDR3 length is 14 residues. CDR3 sequence: CASSHRGGNQPQHF. DNA for the CDR3: TGTGCCAGCAGCCACAGGGGAGGGAATCAGCCCCAGCATTTT. The full variable domain, with the rest looked up from reference TRBV3-1 and TRBJ1-5, is DTAVSQTPKYLVTQMGNDKSIKCEQNLGHDTMYWYKQDSKKFLKIMFSYNNKELIINETVPNRFSPKSPDKAHLNLHINSLELGDSAVYFCASSHRGGNQPQHFGDGTRLSIL.

The genes are TRBV20-1 and TRBJ2-1; TRBD2 matches at 9 bases. Looked up from germline, CDR1 is DFQATT and CDR2 is SNEGSKA (reference sequence). V lost 8 bases and J lost 10; bases outside the gene matches: 12. This CDR3 region has 13 residues. The CDR3 nucleotides are TGCAGTTATAGGCTAGCGGGGACGGAAGAGCAGTTCTTC. It encodes CSYRLAGTEEQFF.

This clonotype came up a few times. The rearrangement uses TRBV5-6 and TRBJ1-5; D is perhaps TRBD1 (6 bases). V lost 3 bases and J lost 4, with 17 bases in between. CDR1 and CDR2 from the germline V gene are SGHDT and YYEEEE. This CDR3 is 16 amino acids long. The CDR3 nucleotides read TGTGCCAGCAGCTCTCGCTCCGGGACACAGAATCAGCCCCAGCATTTT. Translation: CASSSRSGTQNQPQHF.

This clonotype was picked up many times. The chain is built from TRBV7-3 and TRBJ2-5; tentative D call: TRBD1 (5 bases). From germline, CDR1 is SGHTA and CDR2 FQGTGA. This CDR3 contains 17 residues. Trimming took 0 bases from V and 0 from J, leaving 14 bases between them. This chain's CDR3 is CASSLTPHDSHQETQYF. The CDR3 DNA reads TGTGCCAGCAGCTTAACTCCCCACGACAGTCACCAAGAGACCCAGTACTTC.

This clonotype was seen repeatedly, ten times or more. The V gene is TRBV5-1, the J gene TRBJ1-6; TRBD1 might be the D (5 bases). V lost 0 bases to trimming and J lost 10 bases, with 14 bases between them. Germline V lookup: CDR1 SGHRS, CDR2 YFSETQ. CDR3 size: 15 residues. The CDR3 DNA reads as TGCGCCAGCAGCTTGGTGGAGGGGCAGGGATCACCCCTCCACTTT. Amino acid sequence: CASSLVEGQGSPLHF.

This clonotype was seen many times. The chain links TRBV6-1 to TRBJ2-1, with TRBD2 identical over 15 bases. Trimming took 7 bases from V and 6 from J; bases not matched to a gene: 7. The CDR3 is made up of 16 amino acids. CDR1 MNHNS and CDR2 SASEGT come from the germline V gene. DNA for the CDR3: TGTGCCAGCACCAGGACTAGCGGGGGGGCCGGCAATGAGCAGTTCTTC. Protein: CASTRTSGGAGNEQFF.